This paragraph reports one T cell receptor (beta chain). Its specific antigen is unknown. No base qualities exist here, and no much larger clone lies one base off it. After removal of 3 bases from V and 3 bases from J, the junction retains 6 bases not matched to a gene. The CDR1 and CDR2 encoded by the germline V gene are KGHSH and LQKENI. CDR3 length: 16 amino acids, cysteine to phenylalanine. Only CDR3 DNA remains: 48 bases, in frame from the first base. The record originates from a study of CD8 T cells in Susac syndrome (dated by TCRdb to between 2018 and 2021). Broadly, across the study: The study used repertoire sequencing to test whether antigen drove CD8+ T cell activation and differentiation in Susac syndrome. Results the study describes overall, beyond this receptor: The study acknowledged that relatively few individuals were included in the TCR sequencing and HLA analysis.

Peripheral blood CD8+ and CD4+ T cells from healthy donors, Susac syndrome patients and multiple sclerosis patients were profiled by high-throughput TCR beta sequencing. Healthy donors were included as age- and sex-matched controls. Bulk CD8+ and CD4+ T cells were purified by magnetic negative isolation, whereas CD8+ TEMRA cells were enriched by FACS. Blood was drawn into EDTA tubes, processed within 24 hours, and PBMCs were isolated by density gradient centrifugation. PBMCs intended for TCR sequencing were cryopreserved in liquid nitrogen and thawed later in a water bath at 37 degrees C. A purity of at least 90% was achieved for sorted or isolated CD4+, CD8+ and CD8+ TEMRA cells. RNA was extracted with the RNeasy kit and 0.5 to 1 ug was reverse transcribed using random hexamers. The immunoSEQ multiplex PCR assay, covering 54 Vbeta and 13 Jbeta segments, was used to amplify TCR beta CDR3 regions. To correct PCR amplification bias, a synthetic template baseline was used for both primer optimization and computational correction. Concerning the study's data processing: Reads were annotated to V, D and J genes per IMGT and analyzed with immunoSEQ Analyzer, keeping only productive sequences. Clonality was computed as one minus Shannon entropy normalized by log2 of the number of productive unique sequences. For each patient and control, public and private clones were evaluated among the 100 most prevalent clones. Clones were defined as Susac-specific when absent from the healthy and MS cohorts, from about 970 published viral clones and from other ImmuneACCESS disease sequences. The public reads were run again by TCRdb, first through fastp at Q25 and then through MiXCR, and only productive beta chains were kept. Entries that share a CDR3 protein sequence are merged under the most common genes and DNA. TCRdb's processing, not the study's, gives the V and J calls here. The sample has about 110,000 distinct CDR3 sequences on record, around 97% of them singletons. 0.09% to 0.1% of the sample rests with the top ten.

The TCR sequence derives from a human donor in good health. The sample was CD4+ T cells from PBMCs. The chain uses TRBV18 and TRBJ2-2; 8 middle bases align to TRBD2. This receptor carries the CDR3 CASSPSAGVDTGELFF. The DNA reads as follows: TGTGCCAGCTCACCCTCAGCGGGAGTCGACACCGGGGAGCTGTTTTTT.